This TCR beta chain emerged from a study of blood T cell repertoires in COVID-19. Overall study context: T cells, B-cell-depleted T cells, or PBMCs provided the cDNA or gDNA that served as material.

CDR1 is LNHNV and CDR2 is YYDKDF in the germline V gene (reference sequence). V was trimmed by 1 base and J by 8 bases, leaving 12 bases between them. The CDR3 runs to 14 residues. Authors' processing steps: The authors estimated nucleated cell counts from reference gene primer amplification. The data were produced by immunoSEQ multiplex PCR, yet TCRdb's version contains in-frame clones alone and is incomplete. V, J and clone size are those of that table, while D and trimming were read from the DNA. This table has 400,000 to 450,000 clones, around 89% appearing once. Those who participated ranged in age from 18 to 89 years and resided in about 24 US areas. Recovery among Cohort 3 donors was established by two negative PCRs, clearance, or symptom resolution.

The chain couples TRBV15 to TRBJ2-1; the D is unclear. This TCR derives from a man aged 25-45 years who had recovered from COVID-19. The source material was PBMCs or T cells enriched from blood (not recorded which). The DNA for the CDR3 is TGTGCCACCAGCAGAGGAGAACTCTTGGATGAGCAGTTCTTC. Residues: CATSRGELLDEQFF.